This T cell receptor (beta chain) was sequenced during a study of spatial heterogeneity in lung cancer. The study's findings and limits: Intratumoral expanded alpha and beta TCR counts were found to track tumor mutation counts.

V lost 4 bases to trimming and J lost 2 bases, with 12 bases between them. CDR1 and CDR2 (germline): SGHRS, YFSETQ. The CDR3 runs to 14 residues. The time point here: sample taken at primary tumor resection. There are many counts of this clonotype. The antigen is undetermined. MiXCR was run by TCRdb on the 5' RACE reads, yielding one entry per CDR3 protein. The table includes approximately 94,000 distinct CDR3 sequences, approximately 4.7% detected once. The genes are TRBV5-1 and TRBJ1-1, with D maybe TRBD1 (6 bases). This TCR derives from a male donor with early-stage non-small cell lung cancer. This sample comprised lung tumor tissue, obtained at surgery. CDR3 amino acids: CASSPLTGNTEAFF. The CDR3 coding sequence is TGCGCCAGCAGCCCCCTGACAGGAAACACTGAAGCTTTCTTT.